This is a list of T cell receptor beta chains from one sample in a study of blood T cell repertoires in COVID-19. The assay was immunoSEQ multiplex PCR, and TCRdb's table has in-frame clones only and misses some. The sample records around 270,000 clones, approximately 90% being singletons. Sequenced sample: peripheral blood. The receptors shown here come from a man aged 25-45 years with acute or convalescent COVID-19. CDR3s include the opening cysteine and the closing phenylalanine or tryptophan. Each record gives: D gene, J gene, clone size, V gene, CDR3 DNA, CDR3 protein. The D gene is left open where the match is weak. Clone size is not always given. Where it is, it says once, few, many or a class for expanded clones.

-	TRBJ1-1	-	TRBV3-1/TRBV3-2	TGTGCCAGCAGTGATTTAACAGGGGAAGCTTTCTTT	CASSDLTGEAFF
-	TRBJ2-7	-	TRBV5-1	TGCGCCAGCAGGGCGGGAGAGGGGGACTACGAGCAGTACTTC	CASRAGEGDYEQYF
TRBD1	TRBJ2-1	-	TRBV28	TGTGCCAGCAGATCCACAGGGGGCAGTAGGACCTACAATGAGCAGTTCTTC	CASRSTGGSRTYNEQFF
TRBD2	TRBJ2-4	-	TRBV29-1	TGCAGCGTTTGGTCTGGGGTGGGGCTAGCGGTAGGACTAGCCAAAAACATTCAGTACTTC	CSVWSGVGLAVGLAKNIQYF
-	TRBJ1-5	-	TRBV2	TGTGCCAGCGGATACAGGGTTAGCAATCAGCCCCAGCATTTT	CASGYRVSNQPQHF
-	TRBJ2-1	-	TRBV7-8	TGTGCCAGCAGCTGGGTGGGGCAGACCAATGAGCAGTTCTTC	CASSWVGQTNEQFF
-	TRBJ2-6	-	TRBV14	TGTGCCAGCAGCCAAGGTCTCGGGGCCAACGTCCTGACTTTC	CASSQGLGANVLTF
-	TRBJ1-3	few	TRBV7-9	TGTGCCAGCAGCTTAGGGGCCGGAGGGCGTGGAAACACCATATATTTT	CASSLGAGGRGNTIYF
TRBD2	TRBJ2-3	-	TRBV6-4	TGTGCCAGCTCCCAGCATAGCGGGACCTTAGATACGCAGTATTTT	CASSQHSGTLDTQYF
TRBD1	TRBJ2-3	-	TRBV5-6	TGTGCCAGCAACCGGGACAGGGGGGTATTCGGCACAGATACGCAGTATTTT	CASNRDRGVFGTDTQYF
TRBD2	TRBJ2-5	-	TRBV10-2	TGCGCCAGCAGGGCGGGGGGAGAGACCCAGTACTTC	CASRAGGETQYF
TRBD2	TRBJ2-4	-	TRBV29-1	TGCAGCGTCGCCGGACTAGCGGGAGTAAAAAACATTCAGTACTTC	CSVAGLAGVKNIQYF
TRBD1	TRBJ2-7	-	TRBV15	TGTGCCACCAGCAGAGGTACAGGGGCCTACGAGCAGTACTTC	CATSRGTGAYEQYF
-	TRBJ1-1	-	TRBV7-9	TGTGCCAGCAGCTACCAGGAGAACACTGAAGCTTTCTTT	CASSYQENTEAFF
-	TRBJ2-3	-	TRBV5-6	TGTGCCAGCAGCACCTGGGGGCTAGCCGTAGATACGCAGTATTTT	CASSTWGLAVDTQYF
TRBD1	TRBJ1-4	once	TRBV30	TGTGCCTGCTACAGGGGGCTGAGAGAAAAACTGTTTTTT	CACYRGLREKLFF
-	TRBJ1-1	-	TRBV12-3/TRBV12-4	TGTGCCAGCAGGCCGGGAAGGCCTGGGGAAGCTTTCTTT	CASRPGRPGEAFF
TRBD1	TRBJ1-3	-	TRBV6-5	TGTGCCAGTACGACAGGGTCTGGAAACACCATATATTTT	CASTTGSGNTIYF
TRBD1	TRBJ2-4	once	TRBV5-6	TGTGCCAGCAGCGGACGGGCCGGACAGGGAGTGATGGCCAAAAACATTCAGTACTTC	CASSGRAGQGVMAKNIQYF
TRBD1	TRBJ2-1	-	TRBV18	TGTGCCAGCTCACCTAATAGACAGGGGAGCTCCTACAATGAGCAGTTCTTC	CASSPNRQGSSYNEQFF
TRBD1	TRBJ1-1	-	TRBV6-5	TGTGCCAGCAGTCCTTACCGGACAGGGAGGCGTGAAGCTTTCTTT	CASSPYRTGRREAFF
TRBD2	TRBJ2-3	-	TRBV10-3	TGTGCCATCCAACGCGGGGGGACCTATGGCACAGATACGCAGTATTTT	CAIQRGGTYGTDTQYF
TRBD1	TRBJ2-1	-	TRBV12-3/TRBV12-4	TGTGCCAGCAGTCCGGGACAGGTAAATGAGCAGTTCTTC	CASSPGQVNEQFF
-	TRBJ2-1	-	TRBV11-3	TGTGCCAGCAGCCCTGGGGGACTTGGGGCCTACAATGAGCAGTTCTTC	CASSPGGLGAYNEQFF
-	TRBJ1-2	-	TRBV27	TGTGCCAGTAGGTCAGGGTGGAGCTATGGCTACACCTTC	CASRSGWSYGYTF
TRBD2	TRBJ2-1	-	TRBV19	TGTGCCAGTAAGGTTACTAGCGGGGGGGCCAATGAGCAGTTCTTC	CASKVTSGGANEQFF
-	TRBJ2-1	-	TRBV19	TGTGCCAGTAGTATGAGGGGACTCGCCTCCTACAATGAGCAGTTCTTC	CASSMRGLASYNEQFF
TRBD1	TRBJ1-2	few	TRBV29-1	TGCAGCGCGGGACAGAACTATGGCTACACCTTC	CSAGQNYGYTF
TRBD1	TRBJ1-2	-	TRBV28	TGTGCCAGCAGTTCAACATACCGCGGACAGGGGAGCTATGGCTACACCTTC	CASSSTYRGQGSYGYTF
TRBD1	TRBJ1-3	-	TRBV30	TGTGCCTGGAGCCTGACAGGGATGCACGGAAACACCATATATTTT	CAWSLTGMHGNTIYF
TRBD1	TRBJ1-3	-	TRBV3-1/TRBV3-2	TGTGCCAGCAGCCAAGCGGCAGGGGGGATCTCTGGAAACACCATATATTTT	CASSQAAGGISGNTIYF